This TCR beta chain appears in the sequencing data of a study of CD8 T cells in ankylosing spondylitis. Making use of molecular barcodes, quantitative 5'-RACE generated TCR beta libraries. TCRdb processed the 5' RACE reads anew with MiXCR; each CDR3 protein has one entry. The sample includes 250,000 to 400,000 distinct CDR3 sequences, roughly 10% of them seen just once. Germline CDR1 is KGHSH and CDR2 is LQKENI. The CDR3 covers 16 residues. V was pared by 3 bases and J by 6 bases, with 20 bases between. This clonotype was counted ten times or more. Its antigen is as yet unknown. Overall study results and limits: Reportedly, significant enrichment of disease-linked clones occurred in matched ankylosing spondylitis synovial fluid. Earlier studies detected some motif variants in reactive arthritis synovial fluid and blood. Relatively rare in peripheral blood, disease-linked clones were also CD8+.

The sample consisted of blood, either unsorted or a sorted T cell fraction (not recorded which). This sequence joins TRBV18 and TRBJ1-1; possible D gene TRBD1, 6 bases. The origin of this receptor is a female donor with ankylosing spondylitis or in good health (not recorded which). The DNA for the CDR3 is TGTGCCAGCTCACCCCGACAGGTGTTAGCTTTCGCTGAAGCTTTCTTT. As protein: CASSPRQVLAFAEAFF.